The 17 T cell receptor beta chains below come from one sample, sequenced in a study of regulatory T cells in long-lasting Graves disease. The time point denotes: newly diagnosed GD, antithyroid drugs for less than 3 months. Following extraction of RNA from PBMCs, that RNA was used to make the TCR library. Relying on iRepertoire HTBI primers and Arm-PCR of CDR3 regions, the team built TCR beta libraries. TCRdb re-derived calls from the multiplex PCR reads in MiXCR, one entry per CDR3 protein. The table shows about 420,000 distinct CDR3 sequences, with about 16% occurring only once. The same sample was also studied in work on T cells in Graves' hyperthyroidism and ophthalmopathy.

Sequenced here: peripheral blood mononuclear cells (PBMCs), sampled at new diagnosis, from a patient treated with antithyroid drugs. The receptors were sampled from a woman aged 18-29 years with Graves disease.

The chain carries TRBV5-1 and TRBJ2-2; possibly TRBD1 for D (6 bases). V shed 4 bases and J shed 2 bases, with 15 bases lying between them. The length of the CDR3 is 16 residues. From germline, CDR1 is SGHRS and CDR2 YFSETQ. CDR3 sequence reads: CASSPGHSGNTGELFF. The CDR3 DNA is TGCGCCAGCAGCCCGGGACATTCCGGAAACACCGGGGAGCTGTTTTTT. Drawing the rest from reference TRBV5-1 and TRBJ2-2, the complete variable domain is KAGVTQTPRYLIKTRGQQVTLSCSPISGHRSVSWYQQTPGQGLQFLFEYFSETQRNKGNFPGRFSGRQFSNSRSEMNVSTLELGDSALYLCASSPGHSGNTGELFFGEGSRLTVL.

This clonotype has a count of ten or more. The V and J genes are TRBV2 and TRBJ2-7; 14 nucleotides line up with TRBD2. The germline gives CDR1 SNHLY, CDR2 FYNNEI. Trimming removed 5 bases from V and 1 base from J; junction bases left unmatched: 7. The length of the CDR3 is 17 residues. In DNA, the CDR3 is TGTGCCAGCAGTTCGACTAGCGGGAGGGCCGGATCCTACGAGCAGTACTTC. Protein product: CASSSTSGRAGSYEQYF.

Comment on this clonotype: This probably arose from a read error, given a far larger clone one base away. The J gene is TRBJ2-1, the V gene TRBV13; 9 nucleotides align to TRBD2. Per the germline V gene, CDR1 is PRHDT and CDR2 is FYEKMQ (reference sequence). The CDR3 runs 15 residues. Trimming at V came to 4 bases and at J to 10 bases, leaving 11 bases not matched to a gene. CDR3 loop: CASSSRREGRREQFF. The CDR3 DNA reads TGTGCCAGCAGCTCTCGGCGGGAGGGCCGAAGGGAGCAGTTCTTC.

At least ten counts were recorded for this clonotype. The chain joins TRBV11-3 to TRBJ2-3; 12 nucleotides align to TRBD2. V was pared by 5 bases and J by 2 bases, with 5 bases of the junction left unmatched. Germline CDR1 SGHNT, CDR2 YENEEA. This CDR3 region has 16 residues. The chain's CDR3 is CASSHGLAGNTDTQYF. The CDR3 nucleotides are TGTGCCAGCAGCCACGGACTAGCGGGAAACACAGATACGCAGTATTTT.

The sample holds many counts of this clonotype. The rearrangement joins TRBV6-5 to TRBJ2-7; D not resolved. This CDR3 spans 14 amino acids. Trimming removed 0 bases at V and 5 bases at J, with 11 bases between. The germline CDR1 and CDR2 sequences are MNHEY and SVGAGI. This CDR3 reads CASSYSLGWDEQYF. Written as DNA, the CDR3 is TGTGCCAGCAGTTACTCGCTAGGGTGGGACGAGCAGTACTTC.

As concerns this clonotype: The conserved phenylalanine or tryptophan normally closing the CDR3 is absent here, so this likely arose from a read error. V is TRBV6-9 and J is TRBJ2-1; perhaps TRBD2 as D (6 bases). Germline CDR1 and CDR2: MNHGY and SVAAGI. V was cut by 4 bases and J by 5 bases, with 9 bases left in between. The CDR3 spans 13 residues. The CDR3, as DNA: TGTGCCAGCAGTTGGGGAGGAGACAATGAGCAGTTCCTC. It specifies CASSWGGDNEQFL.

The DNA of the CDR3 is TGTGCCTGGAGCCAGACAGGGGGCGCTTTCTTT. This codes for CAWSQTGGAFF. This sequence joins TRBV30 and TRBJ1-1, with 10 nucleotides matching TRBD1. CDR1 and CDR2 from the germline V gene are GTSNPN and SVGIG (reference sequence). The CDR3 runs 11 residues. The V gene end was trimmed by 3 bases and the J gene end by 11 bases; junction bases not matched to a gene: 3.

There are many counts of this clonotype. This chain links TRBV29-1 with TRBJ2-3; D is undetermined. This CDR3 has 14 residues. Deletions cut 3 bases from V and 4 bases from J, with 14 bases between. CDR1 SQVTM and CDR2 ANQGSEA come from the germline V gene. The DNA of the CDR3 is TGCAGCGTTGAGCGCGAGAGATTGCCAGATACGCAGTATTTT. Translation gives CSVERERLPDTQYF.

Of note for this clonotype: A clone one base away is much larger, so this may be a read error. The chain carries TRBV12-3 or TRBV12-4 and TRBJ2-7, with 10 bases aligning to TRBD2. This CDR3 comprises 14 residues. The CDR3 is CASSSPGLAYEQHF. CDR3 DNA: TGTGCCAGCAGTTCTCCGGGACTAGCGTACGAGCAGCACTTC.

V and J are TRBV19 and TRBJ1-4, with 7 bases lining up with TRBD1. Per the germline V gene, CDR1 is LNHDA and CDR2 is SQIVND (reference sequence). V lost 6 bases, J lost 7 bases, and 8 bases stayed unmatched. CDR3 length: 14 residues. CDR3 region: CASSHRDSSEKLFF. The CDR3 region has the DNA TGTGCCAGTAGCCATCGGGACAGCTCTGAAAAACTGTTTTTT.

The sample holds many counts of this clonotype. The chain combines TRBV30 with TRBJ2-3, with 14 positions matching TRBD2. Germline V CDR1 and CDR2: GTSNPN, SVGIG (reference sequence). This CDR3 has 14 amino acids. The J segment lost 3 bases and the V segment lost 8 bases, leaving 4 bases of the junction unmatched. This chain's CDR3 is CAKGLAGGTDTQYF. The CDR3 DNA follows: TGTGCCAAAGGACTAGCGGGAGGAACAGATACGCAGTATTTT.

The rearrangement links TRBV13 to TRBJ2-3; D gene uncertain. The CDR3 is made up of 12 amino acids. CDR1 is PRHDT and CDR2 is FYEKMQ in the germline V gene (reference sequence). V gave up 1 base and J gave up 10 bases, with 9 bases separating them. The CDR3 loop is CASSLEGPAQYF. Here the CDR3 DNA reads TGTGCCAGCAGCTTAGAAGGACCTGCGCAGTATTTT.

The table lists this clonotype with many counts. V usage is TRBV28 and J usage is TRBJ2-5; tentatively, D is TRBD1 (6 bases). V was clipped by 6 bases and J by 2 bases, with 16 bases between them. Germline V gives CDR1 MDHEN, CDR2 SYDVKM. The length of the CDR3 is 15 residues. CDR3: CASSKPGQTQETQYF. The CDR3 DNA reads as TGTGCCAGCAGCAAACCGGGACAAACTCAAGAGACCCAGTACTTC.

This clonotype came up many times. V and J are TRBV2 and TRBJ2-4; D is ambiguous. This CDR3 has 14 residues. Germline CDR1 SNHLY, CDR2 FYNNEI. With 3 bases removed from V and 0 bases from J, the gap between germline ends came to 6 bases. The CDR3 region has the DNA TGTGCCAGCAGTGAGGAGCGAGCCAAAAACATTCAGTACTTC. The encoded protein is CASSEERAKNIQYF.

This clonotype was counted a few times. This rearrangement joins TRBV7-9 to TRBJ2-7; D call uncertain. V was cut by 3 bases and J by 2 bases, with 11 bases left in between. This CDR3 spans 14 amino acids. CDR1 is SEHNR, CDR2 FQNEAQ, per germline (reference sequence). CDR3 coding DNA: TGTGCCAGCAGCTTGGGTCCGAACACCTACGAGCAGTACTTC. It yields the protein CASSLGPNTYEQYF.

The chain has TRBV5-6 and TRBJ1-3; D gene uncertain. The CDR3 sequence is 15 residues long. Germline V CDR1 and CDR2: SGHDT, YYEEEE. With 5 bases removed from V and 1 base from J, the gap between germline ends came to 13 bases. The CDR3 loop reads CASSLMRGSGNTIYF. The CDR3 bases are TGTGCCAGCAGTCTCATGCGGGGTTCTGGAAACACCATATATTTT.

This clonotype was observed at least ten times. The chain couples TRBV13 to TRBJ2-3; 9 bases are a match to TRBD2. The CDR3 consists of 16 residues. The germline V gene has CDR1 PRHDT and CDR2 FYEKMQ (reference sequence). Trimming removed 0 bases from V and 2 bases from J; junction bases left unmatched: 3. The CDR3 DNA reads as TGTGCCAGCAGCTTAGGCCCTAGCGGGAACACAGATACGCAGTATTTT. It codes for CASSLGPSGNTDTQYF.